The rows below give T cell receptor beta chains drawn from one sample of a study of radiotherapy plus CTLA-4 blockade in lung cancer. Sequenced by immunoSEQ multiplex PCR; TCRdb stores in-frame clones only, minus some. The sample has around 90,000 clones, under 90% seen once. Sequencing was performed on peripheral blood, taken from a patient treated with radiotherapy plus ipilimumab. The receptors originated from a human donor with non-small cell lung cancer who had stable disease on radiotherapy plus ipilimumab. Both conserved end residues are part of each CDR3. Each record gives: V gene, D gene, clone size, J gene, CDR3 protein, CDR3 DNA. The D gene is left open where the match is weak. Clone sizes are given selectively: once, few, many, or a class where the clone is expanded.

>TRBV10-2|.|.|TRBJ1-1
CASSPGGVGRNTEAFF
TGCGCCAGCAGCCCAGGCGGAGTAGGGAGGAACACTGAAGCTTTCTTT
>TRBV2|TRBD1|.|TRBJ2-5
CASRDPGQGRLETQYF
TGTGCCAGCAGAGATCCGGGACAGGGGCGCCTAGAGACCCAGTACTTC
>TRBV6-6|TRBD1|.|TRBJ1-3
CASIRTGDSGNTIYF
TGTGCCAGCATACGGACAGGCGACTCTGGAAACACCATATATTTT
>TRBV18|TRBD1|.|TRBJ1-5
CASSRTGARASNQPQHF
TGTGCCAGCTCCCGAACAGGGGCAAGGGCTTCCAATCAGCCCCAGCATTTT
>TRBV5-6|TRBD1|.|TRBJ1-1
CASSLVVQGAGEAFF
TGTGCCAGCAGCTTGGTAGTGCAGGGGGCAGGTGAAGCTTTCTTT
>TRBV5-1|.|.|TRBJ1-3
CASSKDLSSGNTIYF
TGCGCCAGCAGCAAGGACCTGAGCTCTGGAAACACCATATATTTT
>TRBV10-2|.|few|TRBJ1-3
CASSDVLGTSGNTIYF
TGCGCCAGCAGTGATGTTTTAGGTACCTCTGGAAACACCATATATTTT
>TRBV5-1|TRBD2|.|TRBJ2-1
CASSPVDTSGGNEQFF
TGCGCCAGCAGCCCCGTAGATACTAGCGGGGGCAATGAGCAGTTCTTC
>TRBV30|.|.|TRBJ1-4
CAWIKLPRSDEKLFF
TGTGCCTGGATAAAACTTCCCCGTTCAGATGAAAAACTGTTTTTT
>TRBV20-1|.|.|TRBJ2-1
CSAILYNEQFF
TGCAGTGCTATCCTGTACAATGAGCAGTTCTTC
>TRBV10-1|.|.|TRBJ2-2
CASSESKGARELFF
TGCGCCAGCAGTGAGTCGAAAGGGGCCAGGGAGCTGTTTTTT
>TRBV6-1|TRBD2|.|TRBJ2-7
CASNPSGTSEQYF
TGTGCCAGCAATCCTAGCGGGACCTCCGAGCAGTACTTC
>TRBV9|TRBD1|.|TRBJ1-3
CASSKQTGGTGNTIYF
TGTGCCAGCAGCAAACAGACAGGGGGCACTGGAAACACCATATATTTT
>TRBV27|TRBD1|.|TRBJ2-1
CASTSGQGYYNEQFF
TGTGCCAGCACATCGGGACAGGGATACTACAATGAGCAGTTCTTC
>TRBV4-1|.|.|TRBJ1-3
CASRGVGSSGNTIYF
TGCGCCAGCAGGGGGGTAGGCAGCTCTGGAAACACCATATATTTT
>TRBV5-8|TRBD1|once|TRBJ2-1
CASSPGQGSLSEQFF
TGTGCCAGCAGCCCGGGACAGGGATCATTAAGTGAGCAGTTCTTC
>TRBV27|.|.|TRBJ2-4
CASSYKEGGIQYF
TGTGCCAGCAGTTATAAAGAAGGCGGCATTCAGTACTTC
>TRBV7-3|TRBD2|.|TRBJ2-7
CASSPGRGGLHEQYF
TGTGCCAGCAGCCCCGGGCGGGGGGGCCTCCACGAGCAGTACTTC
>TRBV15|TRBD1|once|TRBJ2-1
CATSRGGQGALEQFF
TGTGCCACCAGCAGAGGGGGACAGGGGGCTTTGGAGCAGTTCTTC
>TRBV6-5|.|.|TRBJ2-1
CASSLTSSDEQFF
TGTGCCAGCAGCCTGACTAGTTCCGATGAGCAGTTCTTC
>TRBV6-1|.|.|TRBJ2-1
CASSPGPPRNEQFF
TGTGCCAGCAGTCCAGGACCGCCGCGGAATGAGCAGTTCTTC
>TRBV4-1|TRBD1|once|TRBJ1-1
CASSQRGPNTEAFF
TGCGCCAGCAGCCAGAGGGGGCCGAACACTGAAGCTTTCTTT
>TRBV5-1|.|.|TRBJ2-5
CASSPTGQLQETQYF
TGCGCCAGCAGCCCCACCGGACAACTTCAAGAGACCCAGTACTTC
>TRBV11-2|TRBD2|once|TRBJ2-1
CASSSRLAGGYNEQFF
TGTGCCAGCAGCTCCAGACTAGCGGGGGGCTACAATGAGCAGTTCTTC
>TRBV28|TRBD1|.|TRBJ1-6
CASGQATNSPLHF
TGTGCCAGCGGACAGGCGACGAATTCACCCCTCCACTTT
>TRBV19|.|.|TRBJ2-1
CASSVVGPAWNEQFF
TGTGCCAGTAGTGTCGTAGGGCCGGCGTGGAATGAGCAGTTCTTC
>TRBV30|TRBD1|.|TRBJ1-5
CAWTSAGGFSNQPQHF
TGTGCCTGGACGTCGGCAGGGGGGTTTAGCAATCAGCCCCAGCATTTT
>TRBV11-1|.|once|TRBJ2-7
CASSLGSRGEQYF
TGTGCCAGCAGCTTGGGCTCTCGGGGCGAGCAGTACTTC
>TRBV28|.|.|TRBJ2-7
CASSLGRSYEQYF
TGTGCCAGCAGTTTAGGACGCTCCTACGAGCAGTACTTC
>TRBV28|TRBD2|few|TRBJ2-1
CASSSPLARGSYNEQFF
TGTGCCAGCAGTTCACCACTAGCGCGGGGTTCCTACAATGAGCAGTTCTTC
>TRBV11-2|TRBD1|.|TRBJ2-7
CASSLWTGRSEQYF
TGTGCCAGCAGCTTATGGACAGGGCGTTCTGAGCAGTACTTC
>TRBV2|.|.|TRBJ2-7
CASSEALAVGGEQYF
TGTGCCAGCAGTGAAGCGTTAGCGGTGGGTGGGGAGCAGTACTTC
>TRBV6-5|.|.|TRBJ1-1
CASRSTVNTEAFF
TGTGCCAGCAGGTCGACGGTAAACACTGAAGCTTTCTTT
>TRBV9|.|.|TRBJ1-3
CASSGGFDSGNTIYF
TGTGCCAGCAGCGGGGGGTTTGACTCTGGAAACACCATATATTTT
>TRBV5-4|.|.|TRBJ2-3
CASSYTSTDTQYF
TGTGCCAGCAGCTATACTAGCACAGATACGCAGTATTTT
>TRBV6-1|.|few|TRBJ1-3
CASRSPGDGNTIYF
TGTGCCAGCAGATCACCGGGGGACGGAAACACCATATATTTT
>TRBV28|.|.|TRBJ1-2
CASSPDPYGYTF
TGTGCCAGCAGTCCGGACCCGTATGGCTACACCTTC
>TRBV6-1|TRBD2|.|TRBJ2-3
CASTVSGSRTDTQYF
TGTGCCAGCACCGTTAGCGGGAGTCGGACAGATACGCAGTATTTT
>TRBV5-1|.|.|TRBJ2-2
CASSLQGTGELFF
TGCGCCAGCAGCTTACAAGGAACCGGGGAGCTGTTTTTT
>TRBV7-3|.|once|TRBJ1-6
CASSLTGPSYNSPLHF
TGTGCCAGCAGCTTAACAGGGCCCTCCTATAATTCACCCCTCCACTTT
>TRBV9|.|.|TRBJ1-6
CASSVAGDTSPLHF
TGTGCCAGCAGCGTAGCTGGGGACACTTCACCCCTCCACTTT
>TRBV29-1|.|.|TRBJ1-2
CSVEDQALLGRYTF
TGCAGCGTTGAAGATCAGGCCTTGCTGGGGCGCTACACCTTC
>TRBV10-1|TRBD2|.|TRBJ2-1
CASGVAGVKDEQFF
TGCGCCAGCGGGGTAGCGGGAGTCAAGGATGAGCAGTTCTTC
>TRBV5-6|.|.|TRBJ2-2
CASSLFPGNTGELFF
TGTGCCAGCAGCTTGTTTCCAGGGAACACCGGGGAGCTGTTTTTT
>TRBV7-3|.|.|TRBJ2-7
CASSLASAGKDEQYF
TGTGCCAGCAGCTTAGCCAGCGCGGGGAAGGACGAGCAGTACTTC